The rows below give T cell receptor beta chains drawn from one sample of a study of response to subunit inactivated influenza vaccine. TCRdb re-called the RT-PCR reads with MiXCR, one entry per CDR3 protein. The sample carries about 570,000 distinct CDR3 sequences, 11% recorded once. Separately, the same data were catalogued under a study of T cells expressing NK-cell markers.

The material was PBMCs from blood, obtained on the day of vaccination. The receptor set was obtained from a middle-aged man who received an inactivated influenza vaccine. The CDR3 runs from the conserved cysteine through the conserved F or W. Each record gives: D gene, J gene, clone size, V gene, CDR3 protein, CDR3 DNA. The D gene is left open where the match is weak. A clone size is listed for some rows: how often the clone was seen (once, few, many), or a class if it is expanded.

- TRBJ2-7 many TRBV27 CASRTSGFGGPLDEQYF TGTGCCAGCAGAACATCAGGGTTCGGGGGTCCCCTGGACGAGCAGTACTTC
TRBD2 TRBJ2-3 few TRBV5-8 CASSSGTRTFPTDTQYF TGTGCCAGCAGCTCCGGGACTAGAACTTTCCCCACAGATACGCAGTATTTT
- TRBJ1-6 - TRBV5-1 CASNPGQGTSSPLHF TGCGCCAGCAACCCCGGGCAGGGTACAAGTTCACCCCTCCACTTT
TRBD1 TRBJ2-5 few TRBV6-5 CASSYGRGNRETQYF TGTGCCAGCAGTTATGGCAGGGGGAATAGGGAGACCCAGTACTTC
TRBD2 TRBJ2-7 - TRBV28 CASTEASGSYEQYF TGTGCCAGCACCGAGGCTAGCGGGAGCTACGAGCAGTACTTC
TRBD2 TRBJ2-1 many TRBV7-3 CASSLTFLAGVTYNEQFF TGTGCCAGCAGCTTAACGTTTCTAGCGGGAGTCACCTACAATGAGCAGTTCTTC
TRBD1 TRBJ2-1 - TRBV19 CASSLTRQGLGRHNEQFF TGTGCCAGTAGTCTCACTAGACAGGGGCTCGGTCGGCATAATGAGCAGTTCTTC
- TRBJ1-1 - TRBV14 CASSQVNWNRNTEAFF TGTGCCAGCAGCCAAGTCAATTGGAACAGGAACACTGAAGCTTTCTTT
TRBD2 TRBJ2-7 - TRBV28 CASSYSGLAGGPEQYF TGTGCCAGCAGTTACAGCGGACTAGCGGGGGGGCCCGAGCAGTACTTC
TRBD1 TRBJ1-1 many TRBV29-1 CSVDRGGGTEAFF TGCAGCGTCGACAGGGGTGGAGGCACTGAAGCTTTCTTT
- TRBJ1-4 few TRBV4-2 CASSPTTGTANEKLFF TGTGCCAGCAGCCCTACGACCGGGACCGCTAATGAAAAACTGTTTTTT